Below are 21 T cell receptor beta chains sequenced from a single sample in a study of cytomegalovirus exposure and HLA in healthy donors. This PCR relied on a set of 60 Vbeta primers and 13 Jbeta primers. Sequencing used immunoSEQ multiplex PCR; TCRdb keeps in-frame clones, though not all of them. Found here are 130,000 or so clones, over 75% of them singletons; the top ten hold 2.1%. Sequenced material: PBMCs. Receptors originate from a man between 25 and 39 years old in good health and CMV-seronegative.

This clone turned up a few times. The chain joins TRBV28 to TRBJ2-7; TRBD1 is a possible D gene (6 bases). Between the trimmed V and J ends, which lost 5 bases and 5 bases, there was a span of 10 bases. The CDR3 loop spans 12 amino acids. From germline, CDR1 is MDHEN and CDR2 SYDVKM. The CDR3 region is CASSTDRNEQYF. The CDR3 region has the DNA TGTGCCAGCAGTACCGACAGGAACGAGCAGTACTTC.

This sequence joins TRBV7-6 and TRBJ2-7; 7 nucleotides line up with TRBD1. The germline V gene has CDR1 SGHVS and CDR2 FNYEAQ. The CDR3 consists of 14 residues. With V trimmed by 5 bases and J by 2 bases, 6 bases remained unmatched. CDR3 in amino acids: CASSHRDSTYEQYF. The CDR3 DNA reads as TGTGCCAGCAGCCATAGGGACAGTACCTACGAGCAGTACTTC.

This chain connects TRBV6-1 to TRBJ1-1; 9 bases are a match to TRBD1. V lost 4 bases to trimming and J lost 3 bases; unmatched junction nucleotides: 9. Germline V CDR1 and CDR2: MNHNS, SASEGT. The CDR3 consists of 16 residues. The DNA for the CDR3 is TGTGCCAGCAGTGTGGGTGGGACAGGGTGGGACACTGAAGCTTTCTTT. Its protein product is CASSVGGTGWDTEAFF.

With regard to this clone: One end of the junction does not line up with germline, which may come from a read error. CDR3 bases: TGTGCCAGCAGTGATCCAACCTCGACTCTGGCGGCCAACGGCCTGACTTTC. It specifies CASSDPTSTLAANGLTF. The chain combines TRBV2 with TRBJ2-6; D is ambiguous. Per the germline V gene, CDR1 is SNHLY and CDR2 is FYNNEI. This CDR3 has 17 amino acids.

J is TRBJ2-2 and V is TRBV6-5; the D is unclear. Looked up from germline, CDR1 is MNHEY and CDR2 is SVGAGI. CDR3 size: 14 residues. Trimming shortened V by 5 bases and J by 2 bases, and 9 bases separated the two germline ends. The CDR3 nucleotides read TGTGCCAGCAGTATTGGTACAAACACCGGGGAGCTGTTTTTT. Its protein product is CASSIGTNTGELFF.

The genes are TRBV7-9 and TRBJ2-7; TRBD1 might be the D (5 bases). Germline assignment: CDR1 SEHNR and CDR2 FQNEAQ (reference sequence). V lost 5 bases and J lost 7, with 24 bases in between. The CDR3 covers 16 residues. DNA for the CDR3: TGTGCCAGCAGCCGACCGGTCGAGACAGTATTGGAGGAGCAGTACTTC. Translated, it gives CASSRPVETVLEEQYF.

This rearrangement joins TRBV5-6 to TRBJ2-5; a weak D match, TRBD2 (6 bases). TRBJ2-7 matches the DNA end more closely, so the J call is doubtful. Germline-derived CDR1 and CDR2 are SGHDT and YYEEEE. CDR3 length: 16 residues. The CDR3 here is CASSPFRGGTDYEQYF. CDR3 DNA sequence: TGTGCCAGCAGCCCTTTCCGGGGCGGGACCGATTACGAGCAGTACTTC.

J is TRBJ2-7 and V is TRBV5-1; TRBD1 aligns across 10 bases. This CDR3 has 14 residues. Unmatched junction bases numbered 4, after V lost 5 bases and J lost 2 bases. From germline, CDR1 is SGHRS and CDR2 YFSETQ. The CDR3 DNA sequence: TGCGCCAGCAGACGGGACAGGGGCCCCTACGAGCAGTACTTC. Its translation: CASRRDRGPYEQYF.

The V gene is TRBV5-1, the J gene TRBJ1-3, with D possibly matching TRBD1 (5 bases). Germline assignment: CDR1 SGHRS and CDR2 YFSETQ. V was clipped by 3 bases and J by 4 bases, with 14 bases between them. This CDR3 contains 15 residues. The CDR3 reads CASSWAREAGNTIYF. Here the CDR3 DNA reads TGCGCCAGCAGCTGGGCCAGGGAAGCGGGAAACACCATATATTTT.

In nucleotides, the CDR3 is TGTGCCAGCAGCCAACCGGGCAGGGGCAATCAGCCCCAGCATTTT. This translates into CASSQPGRGNQPQHF. V usage is TRBV6-6 and J usage is TRBJ1-5; TRBD1 might be the D (5 bases). V was pared by 6 bases and J by 2 bases, with 14 bases between. Germline loops: CDR1 MNHNY, CDR2 SVGAGI (reference sequence). This CDR3 is 15 amino acids long.

This chain uses TRBV6-1 with TRBJ1-1, with D possibly being TRBD1 (5 bases). Trimming cost V 2 bases and J 3 bases, with 7 bases left between them. This CDR3 contains 13 residues. Germline CDR1 MNHNS, CDR2 SASEGT. DNA for the CDR3: TGTGCCAGCAGTGAATTAGGGGACACTGAAGCTTTCTTT. It translates to CASSELGDTEAFF.

A note on this clone: No DNA is shown, since the ends of the CDR3 on it are uncertain; the CDR3 is the one TCRdb lists. The V and J genes are TRBV1 and TRBJ2-5; the listed D gene, TRBD2, was not tested against the DNA. TRBV1 is reported as a pseudogene. The CDR3 is 22 residues long, ends included. The CDR3 reads CTSSQVAPGTSGGASPQETQYF.

Remarks on this clone: At one boundary the junction diverges from the germline segment, which might be a read error. The chain links TRBV2 to TRBJ2-4, with 8 positions matching TRBD1. CDR1 is SNHLY and CDR2 is FYNNEI in the germline V gene. This CDR3 region has 14 residues. The CDR3 DNA follows: TGTGCCAGCAGTGTTCAGGGGGCTGAAAACAGTCAGTACTTC. Translated, it gives CASSVQGAENSQYF.

V gene TRBV20-1 combines with J gene TRBJ2-5; D possibly corresponds to TRBD2 (7 bases). The CDR3 spans 11 residues. Germline V gene data show CDR1 as DFQATT and CDR2 as SNEGSKA (reference sequence). CDR3 protein: CRSGGPETQYF. For the CDR3, the DNA is TGCCGTTCGGGGGGCCCAGAGACCCAGTACTTC.

The chain joins TRBV6-1 to TRBJ2-1, with TRBD2 matching 9 bases. The germline V gene has CDR1 MNHNS and CDR2 SASEGT. J gave up 4 bases and V 3 bases, and 4 bases lay outside the gene matches. The CDR3 spans 15 residues. The CDR3 reads CASSDLAGSYNEQFF. As DNA, the CDR3 is TGTGCCAGCAGTGATCTAGCGGGGAGTTACAATGAGCAGTTCTTC.

Of note for this clone: One end of the junction does not line up with germline, which may come from a read error. This chain connects TRBV5-5 to TRBJ2-4; D gene unclear. This CDR3 is 14 amino acids long. Germline V gene data show CDR1 as SGHKS and CDR2 as YYEKEE (reference sequence). CDR3 sequence reads: CASSLETPKNSQYF. DNA of the CDR3: TGTGCCAGCAGCTTGGAGACCCCCAAAAACAGTCAGTACTTC.

J is TRBJ1-1 and V is TRBV5-1; D might be TRBD1 (5 bases). The CDR3 has 14 amino acids. The germline gives CDR1 SGHRS, CDR2 YFSETQ. With 2 bases removed from V and 3 bases from J, the gap between germline ends came to 11 bases. The CDR3 loop reads CASSFIWGDTEAFF. CDR3 sequence (DNA): TGCGCCAGCAGCTTTATCTGGGGGGACACTGAAGCTTTCTTT.

The chain recombines TRBV5-4 with TRBJ1-2, with 7 bases identical to TRBD1. V trimming: 4 bases; J trimming: 0 bases; junction bases outside the gene matches: 6. CDR3 size: 15 residues. Germline CDR1 reads SGHNT; CDR2 reads YYREEE (reference sequence). CDR3 coding DNA: TGTGCCAGCAGCAGTAGGGACAGCCCTAACTATGGCTACACCTTC. This codes for CASSSRDSPNYGYTF.

The chain is built from TRBV2 and TRBJ1-1; 11 bases map to TRBD1. The CDR3 consists of 15 residues. The J segment lost 3 bases and the V segment lost 6 bases, leaving 6 bases of the junction unmatched. Germline V gives CDR1 SNHLY, CDR2 FYNNEI. The CDR3 DNA is TGTGCCAGCAGGTATTCGGGACAGGGGGACACTGAAGCTTTCTTT. As protein: CASRYSGQGDTEAFF.

The CDR3 sequence is CASSGTGSGYEQYF. Written as DNA, the CDR3 is TGCGCCAGCAGCGGAACAGGGTCGGGCTACGAGCAGTACTTC. This sequence joins TRBV5-1 and TRBJ2-7, with D perhaps matching TRBD1 (6 bases). The V and J ends lost 4 bases and 3 bases respectively, with 14 bases between them. Germline CDR1 SGHRS, CDR2 YFSETQ. The CDR3 covers 14 residues.

The chain has TRBV10-3 and TRBJ2-1, with a tentative D call TRBD1 (5 bases). The length of the CDR3 is 13 residues. Germline V gene data show CDR1 as ENHRY and CDR2 as SYGVKD. Trimming cost V 0 bases and J 10 bases, with 10 bases left between them. For the CDR3, the DNA is TGTGCCATCAGTGAGTCAAGGACAAGGGAGCAGTTCTTC. Amino acid sequence: CAISESRTREQFF.